A selection of T cell receptor beta chains follows, all from one sample in a study of cytotoxic CD8 clonotypes in ibrutinib-treated CLL. The table came from immunoSEQ multiplex PCR; TCRdb's copy has only in-frame clones and leaves some out. This table has around 330,000 clones, 67% appearing once. The sequences come from PBMCs, collected after 36 months of ibrutinib treatment. The receptors come from a human donor with chronic lymphocytic leukemia. Both conserved end residues are part of each CDR3. A D gene is named only where the DNA matches it firmly. Size values are once, few and many counts, or a class for expanded clones, and some rows have none.

clone size: .; D gene: .; J gene: TRBJ2-2; V gene: TRBV4-3; CDR3 DNA: TGCGCCAGCAGCCAGGCTACCCGGTCAAGTGCCGGGGAGCTGTTTTTT; CDR3 protein: CASSQATRSSAGELFF
clone size: few; D gene: .; J gene: TRBJ2-7; V gene: TRBV14; CDR3 DNA: TGTGCCAGCAGCCTCCCCGGAACGGGGCCCGGTTCCTTC; CDR3 protein: CASSLPGTGPGSF
clone size: .; D gene: .; J gene: TRBJ1-5; V gene: TRBV6-5; CDR3 DNA: TGTGCCAGCAGGGGTTTGAGCAATCAGCCCCAGCATTTT; CDR3 protein: CASRGLSNQPQHF
clone size: once; D gene: TRBD2; J gene: TRBJ2-1; V gene: TRBV6-1; CDR3 DNA: TGTGCCAGCAGTGAAGGGACTAGCGGGGGGGACTACAATGAGCAGTTCTTC; CDR3 protein: CASSEGTSGGDYNEQFF
clone size: .; D gene: TRBD1; J gene: TRBJ2-5; V gene: TRBV7-8; CDR3 DNA: TGTGCCAGCAGCTCCAGCCCACGGATGGGACAGGGGGTTCGGGAGACCCAGTACTTC; CDR3 protein: CASSSSPRMGQGVRETQYF
clone size: .; D gene: TRBD1; J gene: TRBJ1-1; V gene: TRBV6-4; CDR3 DNA: TGTGCCAGCAGCGACAGGGAGAACACTGAAGCTTTCTTT; CDR3 protein: CASSDRENTEAFF
clone size: .; D gene: .; J gene: TRBJ2-1; V gene: TRBV7-6; CDR3 DNA: TGTGCCAGCAGCCCCATCCCGGGCAGCTCCTACAATGAGCAGTTCTTC; CDR3 protein: CASSPIPGSSYNEQFF
clone size: .; D gene: TRBD2; J gene: TRBJ2-1; V gene: TRBV20-1; CDR3 DNA: TGCAGTGCTGGGCAGCGGGAGTGGCAGTTCTTC; CDR3 protein: CSAGQREWQFF
clone size: .; D gene: TRBD1; J gene: TRBJ2-7; V gene: TRBV4-1; CDR3 DNA: TGCGCCAGCAGCCAAGCGGGACAGGTCCTCTACGAGCAGTACTTC; CDR3 protein: CASSQAGQVLYEQYF
clone size: few; D gene: .; J gene: TRBJ1-2; V gene: TRBV5-4; CDR3 DNA: TGTGCCAGCAGCTTGACCGGACGGACGGTCCGCTTC; CDR3 protein: CASSLTGRTVRF
clone size: .; D gene: TRBD2; J gene: TRBJ2-2; V gene: TRBV6-6; CDR3 DNA: TGTGCCAGCGCTAGCGGAGGCCGCACGAACACCGGGGAGCTGTTTTTT; CDR3 protein: CASASGGRTNTGELFF
clone size: .; D gene: .; J gene: TRBJ1-3; V gene: TRBV7-9; CDR3 DNA: TGTGCCAGCCGGCACAGGGACTCTGGAAACACCATATATTTT; CDR3 protein: CASRHRDSGNTIYF
clone size: few; D gene: .; J gene: TRBJ2-5; V gene: TRBV10-3; CDR3 DNA: TGTGCCTCCTCGATAGGGGAAGGAGAGACCCAGTACTTC; CDR3 protein: CASSIGEGETQYF
clone size: .; D gene: TRBD2; J gene: TRBJ2-5; V gene: TRBV5-1; CDR3 DNA: TGCGCCAGCAGCTTGGCGAGGCTAGCGGGGGTGGAGACCCAGTACTTC; CDR3 protein: CASSLARLAGVETQYF
clone size: .; D gene: TRBD1; J gene: TRBJ2-5; V gene: TRBV11-3; CDR3 DNA: TGTGCCAGCAGCTTGACAGTCCCGACAGGGAAGGAGACCCAGTACTTC; CDR3 protein: CASSLTVPTGKETQYF
clone size: .; D gene: .; J gene: TRBJ2-6; V gene: TRBV15; CDR3 DNA: TGTGCCACCAGCAGAGTGGAGGTTTTGGACTCTGGGGCCAACGTCCTGACTTTC; CDR3 protein: CATSRVEVLDSGANVLTF
clone size: .; D gene: TRBD1; J gene: TRBJ2-1; V gene: TRBV30; CDR3 DNA: TGTGCCTGGAGAGCGCGCAAGGGGGCCGGTGAGCAGTTCTTC; CDR3 protein: CAWRARKGAGEQFF
clone size: few; D gene: .; J gene: TRBJ2-7; V gene: TRBV29-1; CDR3 DNA: TGCAGCGTTGAGGGACAATACTACGAGCAGTACTTC; CDR3 protein: CSVEGQYYEQYF
clone size: .; D gene: .; J gene: TRBJ1-1; V gene: TRBV7-6; CDR3 DNA: TGTGCCAGCAGCTTAGGGACAGTGGTGAACACTGAAGCTTTCTTT; CDR3 protein: CASSLGTVVNTEAFF
clone size: .; D gene: .; J gene: TRBJ2-7; V gene: TRBV4-2; CDR3 DNA: TGTGCCAGCAGCCAAGATTACCTACAGGGGACTAACGACGAGCAGTACTTC; CDR3 protein: CASSQDYLQGTNDEQYF
clone size: .; D gene: .; J gene: TRBJ2-1; V gene: TRBV7-2; CDR3 DNA: TGTGCCAGCAGCTTAGCCAAGGGACCCAATGAGCAGTTCTTC; CDR3 protein: CASSLAKGPNEQFF
clone size: once; D gene: .; J gene: TRBJ2-1; V gene: TRBV21-1; CDR3 DNA: TGTGCCAGCAGAAAGGGGCCTTTAAGGAATGAGCAGTTCTTC; CDR3 protein: CASRKGPLRNEQFF
clone size: .; D gene: .; J gene: TRBJ2-5; V gene: TRBV25-1; CDR3 DNA: TGTGCCAGCAGAGGGCTAGCGCAAGGGGGGACCCAGTACTTC; CDR3 protein: CASRGLAQGGTQYF
clone size: .; D gene: .; J gene: TRBJ2-7; V gene: TRBV18; CDR3 DNA: TGTGCCAGCTCACCTATAGGGCTCTATGACGAGCAGTACTTC; CDR3 protein: CASSPIGLYDEQYF
clone size: few; D gene: .; J gene: TRBJ1-5; V gene: TRBV2; CDR3 DNA: TGTGCCAGCAGCTCTAATAGCAATCAGCCCCAGCATTTT; CDR3 protein: CASSSNSNQPQHF
clone size: .; D gene: .; J gene: TRBJ2-5; V gene: TRBV4-1; CDR3 DNA: TGCGCCAGCAGCCAAGGAATGGCGGATTCGTACCAAGAGACCCAGTACTTC; CDR3 protein: CASSQGMADSYQETQYF
clone size: .; D gene: TRBD1; J gene: TRBJ2-7; V gene: TRBV10-3; CDR3 DNA: TGTGCCATCAGTGGCCTGGACAGGGCCTACGAGCAGTACTTC; CDR3 protein: CAISGLDRAYEQYF
clone size: .; D gene: .; J gene: TRBJ2-7; V gene: TRBV27; CDR3 DNA: TGTGCCAGCAGTTTCGGAGGCTACGAGCAGTACTTC; CDR3 protein: CASSFGGYEQYF
clone size: .; D gene: .; J gene: TRBJ2-5; V gene: TRBV7-2; CDR3 DNA: TGTGCCAGCACCATACAGGAGACCCAGTACTTC; CDR3 protein: CASTIQETQYF
clone size: .; D gene: TRBD2; J gene: TRBJ2-3; V gene: TRBV6-1; CDR3 DNA: TGTGCCAGCAGTGTCACCCGGGGGGTCACAGATACGCAGTATTTT; CDR3 protein: CASSVTRGVTDTQYF
clone size: .; D gene: .; J gene: TRBJ2-7; V gene: TRBV11-1; CDR3 DNA: TGTGCCAGCAGCTTTGTTCGACGGAGCGAGCAGTACTTC; CDR3 protein: CASSFVRRSEQYF
clone size: .; D gene: .; J gene: TRBJ2-1; V gene: TRBV7-3; CDR3 DNA: TGTGCCAGCAGCTTCGACTACGGCAATGAGCAGTTCTTC; CDR3 protein: CASSFDYGNEQFF
clone size: .; D gene: TRBD2; J gene: TRBJ2-1; V gene: TRBV6-6; CDR3 DNA: TGTGCCAGCAGGCCGGGACTAGCGGGAGGGCCAGGTGAGCAGTTCTTC; CDR3 protein: CASRPGLAGGPGEQFF
clone size: .; D gene: .; J gene: TRBJ1-3; V gene: TRBV4-1; CDR3 DNA: TGCGCCAGCAGCCAAGACTGGGTGGAAGGAAACACCATATATTTT; CDR3 protein: CASSQDWVEGNTIYF
clone size: .; D gene: .; J gene: TRBJ1-1; V gene: TRBV4-1; CDR3 DNA: TGCGCCAGCAGCCCCCGGCGGGGATCGACTGAAGCTTTCTTT; CDR3 protein: CASSPRRGSTEAFF
clone size: .; D gene: .; J gene: TRBJ1-2; V gene: TRBV19; CDR3 DNA: TGTGCCAGTAGCCACGACAGGTTGTATGGCTACACCTTC; CDR3 protein: CASSHDRLYGYTF
clone size: few; D gene: TRBD1; J gene: TRBJ2-7; V gene: TRBV19; CDR3 DNA: TGTGCCAGTAGTAGCCGGGACAGGGCTAACGACGAGCAGTACTTC; CDR3 protein: CASSSRDRANDEQYF
clone size: .; D gene: TRBD1; J gene: TRBJ2-7; V gene: TRBV10-3; CDR3 DNA: TGTGCCATCAGTAACTATCCGGGACAGGCGTATTACGAGCAGTACTTC; CDR3 protein: CAISNYPGQAYYEQYF
clone size: .; D gene: .; J gene: TRBJ1-2; V gene: TRBV2; CDR3 DNA: TGTGCCAGCAGTGCTGGGACCTATGGCTACACCTTC; CDR3 protein: CASSAGTYGYTF
clone size: .; D gene: .; J gene: TRBJ1-2; V gene: TRBV20-1; CDR3 DNA: TGCAGTGCAGGGACCGACTATGGCTACACCTTC; CDR3 protein: CSAGTDYGYTF
clone size: few; D gene: .; J gene: TRBJ2-7; V gene: TRBV18; CDR3 DNA: TGTGCCAGCTCACCAGGCCAGTCCTACGAGCAGTACTTC; CDR3 protein: CASSPGQSYEQYF
clone size: .; D gene: TRBD2; J gene: TRBJ2-3; V gene: TRBV27; CDR3 DNA: TGTGCCAGCAGTCCGCGGACTAGCGGGAGGACTTCGAGCACAGATACGCAGTATTTT; CDR3 protein: CASSPRTSGRTSSTDTQYF
clone size: .; D gene: .; J gene: TRBJ2-7; V gene: TRBV15; CDR3 DNA: TGTGCCACCAGCAGAGATCAGGGTTGGGCCTACGAGCAGTACTTC; CDR3 protein: CATSRDQGWAYEQYF
clone size: .; D gene: .; J gene: TRBJ1-2; V gene: TRBV19; CDR3 DNA: TGTGCCAGTAGTGAGGCGAAGGACTATGGCTACACCTTC; CDR3 protein: CASSEAKDYGYTF
clone size: .; D gene: .; J gene: TRBJ1-1; V gene: TRBV2; CDR3 DNA: TGTGCCAGCGGAAGGGTTTACACTGAAGCTTTCTTT; CDR3 protein: CASGRVYTEAFF
clone size: .; D gene: TRBD1; J gene: TRBJ1-2; V gene: TRBV7-9; CDR3 DNA: TGTGCCAGCAGCTTAGAGGGACAGTATGGCTACACCTTC; CDR3 protein: CASSLEGQYGYTF
clone size: few; D gene: .; J gene: TRBJ2-5; V gene: TRBV5-1; CDR3 DNA: TGCGCCAGCAGCTTGTACCAAGAGACCCAGTACTTC; CDR3 protein: CASSLYQETQYF
clone size: .; D gene: TRBD1; J gene: TRBJ2-7; V gene: TRBV7-3; CDR3 DNA: TGTGCCAGCAGCGCCACAGGGGATTCCTACGAGCAGTACTTC; CDR3 protein: CASSATGDSYEQYF
clone size: .; D gene: TRBD2; J gene: TRBJ2-3; V gene: TRBV4-1; CDR3 DNA: TGCGCCAGCAGCCAAGTCGCGACTAGCGGGGGGAGGGGTACGCAGTATTTT; CDR3 protein: CASSQVATSGGRGTQYF
clone size: .; D gene: .; J gene: TRBJ2-7; V gene: TRBV27; CDR3 DNA: TGTGCCAGCAGTCTGACGGGGAAACGGTACGAGCAGTACTTC; CDR3 protein: CASSLTGKRYEQYF